This T cell receptor beta chain was sequenced for a study of Graves' ophthalmopathy and Graves' hyperthyroidism. Ten or more counts support this clonotype. This CDR3 is 13 amino acids long. The germline CDR1 and CDR2 sequences are SGHAT and FQNNGV. V gave up 2 bases and J gave up 5 bases, with 9 bases separating them. As the template, RNA transcripts were used to amplify TCR beta CDR3 regions. Second-round multiplex PCR followed a first-round RT-PCR using HTBI primers. TCRdb re-called the multiplex PCR reads with MiXCR, one entry per CDR3 protein. This sample has about 480,000 distinct CDR3 sequences; approximately 15% occur once, and the top ten carry 9.8%.

V is TRBV11-2 and J is TRBJ1-2; unclear D gene. This receptor was taken from a woman younger than 45 with Graves' ophthalmopathy. Specimen: blood. The CDR3 loop is CASSLNPRYGYTF. CDR3 nucleotide sequence: TGTGCCAGCAGCTTAAATCCAAGATATGGCTACACCTTC.